The 20 T cell receptor beta chains in this list originate from one sample, sequenced in a study of PD-1 blockade in classical Hodgkin lymphoma. The protocol was immunoSEQ multiplex PCR, while the TCRdb copy is restricted to in-frame clones and leaves out a portion. The sample holds 90,000 to 140,000 clones, roughly nine tenths seen once. Specified time point: cycle 4 day 1 (C4D1), after 5 to 7 weeks of nivolumab. Each patient relapsed following autologous stem cell transplantation, and prior brentuximab vedotin exposure differed. Specimen: peripheral blood mononuclear cells (PBMCs), collected before the fourth cycle of nivolumab. These receptors originate from a human donor with classical Hodgkin lymphoma.

The rearrangement uses TRBV7-6 and TRBJ2-3; TRBD1 aligns across 7 bases. Losses at the gene ends were 3 bases for V and 4 bases for J; bases not matched to a gene: 4. The germline CDR1 and CDR2 sequences are SGHVS and FNYEAQ. The length of the CDR3 is 14 residues. The chain's CDR3 is CASSLTGPPDTQYF. CDR3 sequence (DNA): TGTGCCAGCAGCTTGACAGGGCCACCAGATACGCAGTATTTT.

The chain has TRBV6-5 and TRBJ1-5; no clear D. The CDR3 has 15 amino acids. Germline assignment: CDR1 MNHEY and CDR2 SVGAGI. With 6 bases removed from V and 0 bases from J, the gap between germline ends came to 12 bases. CDR3 protein: CASSLHTYSNQPQHF. DNA of the CDR3: TGTGCCAGCAGCCTCCATACCTATAGCAATCAGCCCCAGCATTTT.

This chain connects TRBV5-1 to TRBJ2-6; D gene uncertain. V was trimmed by 0 bases and J by 2 bases, leaving 12 bases between them. The CDR3 is 17 amino acids. Germline assignment: CDR1 SGHRS and CDR2 YFSETQ. The CDR3 DNA is TGCGCCAGCAGCTTGGCTCTTATTGGGGCTGGGGCCAACGTCCTGACTTTC. Protein product: CASSLALIGAGANVLTF.

The V call is TRBV5-6, the J call TRBJ2-2; 7 positions agree with TRBD1. Germline CDR1 and CDR2: SGHDT and YYEEEE. V lost 3 bases to trimming and J lost 6 bases; unmatched junction nucleotides: 8. This CDR3 has 15 residues. The DNA for the CDR3 is TGTGCCAGCAGCTCAATCGACAGGGCGCCCGGGGAGCTGTTTTTT. Translation gives CASSSIDRAPGELFF.

The CDR3 DNA reads TGTGCCAGCAGCCGTAACAGGAGACAAAACACTGAAGCTTTCTTT. Translation gives CASSRNRRQNTEAFF. The chain joins TRBV6-1 to TRBJ1-1; D possibly corresponds to TRBD1 (5 bases). Trimming took off 6 bases at V and 2 bases at J, with 16 bases between the two ends. Per the germline V gene, CDR1 is MNHNS and CDR2 is SASEGT. The length of the CDR3 is 15 residues.

This clone has a single count. V usage is TRBV18 and J usage is TRBJ2-7; 9 nucleotides agree with TRBD2. This CDR3 is 17 amino acids long. Germline lookup yields CDR1 KGHSH and CDR2 LQKENI. The junction had 11 bases not matched to a gene; V was cut back by 4 bases and J by 1 base. This CDR3 reads CASSLYFSSGVSYEQYF. Written as DNA, the CDR3 is TGTGCCAGCTCACTTTACTTTTCTAGCGGGGTTTCCTACGAGCAGTACTTC.

J is TRBJ2-2 and V is TRBV5-5; the match to TRBD1 covers 8 bases. Germline-derived CDR1 and CDR2 are SGHKS and YYEKEE (reference sequence). The CDR3 contains 19 residues. The V segment lost 4 bases and the J segment 4 bases; nucleotides outside the gene matches: 18. CDR3 nucleotides: TGTGCCAGCAGCCGTTTGATTACAAAGGACAGGGCGGCCACCGGGGAGCTGTTTTTT. This translates into CASSRLITKDRAATGELFF.

This clone was recorded once. The chain recombines TRBV7-6 with TRBJ1-4; 7 bases match TRBD1. Germline CDR1 SGHVS, CDR2 FNYEAQ. The ends lost 0 bases at V and 14 bases at J; junction bases unmatched: 15. The CDR3 has 16 amino acids. The DNA of the CDR3 is TGTGCCAGCAGCTTAGCGCTGGGGACAGACGGTGAATTTCTGTTTTTT. Its translation: CASSLALGTDGEFLFF.

V gene TRBV19 combines with J gene TRBJ2-2; 9 bases agree with TRBD1. J was trimmed by 2 bases and V by 4 bases; bases with no gene match: 5. Per germline, CDR1 LNHDA and CDR2 SQIVND (reference sequence). The CDR3 totals 16 residues. For the CDR3, the DNA is TGTGCCAGTAGTAGCAGGACAGGGGTTAACACCGGGGAGCTGTTTTTT. This gives the protein CASSSRTGVNTGELFF.

This clone appeared once. The rearrangement joins TRBV18 to TRBJ2-7; D gene unclear. CDR3 length: 14 residues. Trimming left V 0 bases short and J 4 bases short, with 10 bases between. Germline CDR1 is KGHSH and CDR2 is LQKENI. CDR3 protein: CASSPPNLPYEQYF. Written as DNA, the CDR3 is TGTGCCAGCTCACCACCAAACTTGCCTTACGAGCAGTACTTC.

The chain carries TRBV27 and TRBJ1-2, with a tentative D call TRBD1 (6 bases). In germline, CDR1 is MNHEY, CDR2 SMNVEV (reference sequence). The CDR3 spans 15 residues. With 7 bases removed from V and 3 bases from J, the gap between germline ends came to 18 bases. The CDR3, as DNA: TGTGCCAGCAAGAAAGGAGGGGGTCACTACTATGGCTACACCTTC. This encodes CASKKGGGHYYGYTF.

V usage is TRBV5-6 and J usage is TRBJ1-5, with TRBD1 matching over 11 bases. There are 16 residues in the CDR3. The V segment lost 4 bases and the J segment 5 bases; nucleotides outside the gene matches: 8. Germline loops: CDR1 SGHDT, CDR2 YYEEEE. DNA for the CDR3: TGTGCCAGCAGCGAATGGACAGGGGGCGCGTATCAGCCCCAGCATTTT. It specifies CASSEWTGGAYQPQHF.

In DNA form, the CDR3 reads TGTGCCAGCAGCGCCTTCGTGGGGGGAAATCAGCCCCAGCATTTT. Residues: CASSAFVGGNQPQHF. The J gene is TRBJ1-5, the V gene TRBV7-2, with D possibly TRBD1 on 5 matching bases. The V end was cut by 5 bases, the J end by 4 bases, with 15 bases between. The length of the CDR3 is 15 residues. In germline, CDR1 is SGHTA, CDR2 FQGNSA. The entire variable domain, with the rest obtained from reference TRBV7-2 and TRBJ1-5, is as follows: GAGVSQSPSNKVTEKGKDVELRCDPISGHTALYWYRQSLGQGLEFLIYFQGNSAPDKSGLPSDRFSAERTGGSVSTLTIQRTQQEDSAVYLCASSAFVGGNQPQHFGDGTRLSIL.

Here the CDR3 reads CASKEAGGPYEQYF. In DNA, the CDR3 is TGTGCCAGCAAGGAAGCGGGAGGGCCGTACGAGCAGTACTTC. This sequence joins TRBV2 and TRBJ2-7; TRBD2 matches 10 bases. CDR3 size: 14 residues. Germline V gene lookup returns CDR1 SNHLY and CDR2 FYNNEI. V was pared by 7 bases and J by 4 bases, with 7 bases of the junction left unmatched.

This sequence joins TRBV10-3 and TRBJ1-1; TRBD1 matches at 9 bases. In germline, CDR1 is ENHRY, CDR2 SYGVKD. The CDR3 is 15 residues long. V shed 6 bases, J shed 2 bases, and the junction held 7 bases outside the gene matches. The CDR3 bases are TGTGCCATCAGATCTCGGACAGGGGAAAACACTGAAGCTTTCTTT. Protein product: CAIRSRTGENTEAFF.

This clone has only a few counts. The chain has TRBV2 and TRBJ1-5; 8 nucleotides match TRBD1. The germline V gene has CDR1 SNHLY and CDR2 FYNNEI. With V trimmed by 3 bases and J by 2 bases, 0 bases remained unmatched. The CDR3 has 14 residues. The CDR3: CASSEGQGNQPQHF. The CDR3 coding sequence is TGTGCCAGCAGTGAGGGACAGGGCAATCAGCCCCAGCATTTT.

This clone was observed once. The chain carries TRBV28 and TRBJ2-3, with TRBD2 matching over 7 bases. With 0 bases clipped from V and 3 bases from J, the junction kept 12 bases outside the gene matches. Germline V gene sequence: CDR1 MDHEN, CDR2 SYDVKM. This CDR3 has 18 amino acids. This CDR3 reads CASSLWSSGGVGTDTQYF. The CDR3 nucleotides are TGTGCCAGCAGTTTATGGTCTAGCGGAGGGGTAGGGACAGATACGCAGTATTTT.

The V call is TRBV18, the J call TRBJ1-1; D not certain. The V gene's germline CDR1 is KGHSH and CDR2 LQKENI. V lost 2 bases to trimming and J lost 1 base, with 23 bases between them. There are 19 residues in the CDR3. The CDR3 spells CASSPTSVKVGDKNTEAFF. The CDR3 nucleotides read TGTGCCAGCTCACCAACGAGCGTAAAAGTTGGAGACAAGAACACTGAAGCTTTCTTT. Filled out from reference TRBV18 and TRBJ1-1, the complete variable domain reads NAGVMQNPRHLVRRRGQEARLRCSPMKGHSHVYWYRQLPEEGLKFMVYLQKENIIDESGMPKERFSAEFPKEGPSILRIQQVVRGDSAAYFCASSPTSVKVGDKNTEAFFGQGTRLTVV.

This clone was seen just once. V and J are TRBV20-1 and TRBJ2-1; weak D call: TRBD1 (6 bases). Trimming shortened V by 3 bases and J by 14 bases, and 14 bases separated the two germline ends. The germline V gene has CDR1 DFQATT and CDR2 SNEGSKA (reference sequence). The CDR3 is made up of 11 amino acids. The CDR3 here is CSARGDKQEFF. The CDR3 nucleotides are TGCAGTGCTAGGGGGGACAAGCAGGAGTTCTTC.

With respect to this clone: This may stem from a read error, because a much larger clone lies one nucleotide away. The chain has TRBV30 and TRBJ2-6; D may be TRBD1 (5 bases). The CDR3 is 14 amino acids. Germline CDR1 reads GTSNPN; CDR2 reads SVGIG (reference sequence). CDR3 loop: CAWGVGAGANVLTF. CDR3 DNA: TGTGCCTGGGGTGTAGGGGCTGGGGCCAACGTCCTGACTTTC. The full variable domain, its missing parts supplied by reference TRBV30 and TRBJ2-6, is SQTIHQWPATLVQPVGSPLSLECTVEGTSNPNLYWYRQAAGRGLQLLFYSVGIGQISSEVPQNLSASRPQDRQFILSSKKLLLSDSGFYLCAWGVGAGANVLTFGAGSRLTVL.